The entry below describes one TCR beta chain. These data are taken from a study of blood T cell repertoires in COVID-19. Overall study context: The study drew acute and convalescent COVID-19 samples from the United States, Italy and Spain. Sources were T cells, B-cell-depleted T cells, or PBMCs; the material itself was cDNA or gDNA.

The authors' processing: From reference gene primer amplification, estimates of nucleated cell counts were derived. Some clones are missing from TCRdb's copy, which holds only in-frame ones; the method was immunoSEQ multiplex PCR. V and J calls plus clone size are reproduced from that table; the DNA served to infer D and trimming. The sample lists 150,000 to 200,000 clones; approximately 85% were seen once. Between the trimmed V and J ends, which lost 7 bases and 2 bases, there was a span of 14 bases. Per the germline V gene, CDR1 is MNHNY and CDR2 is SVGAGI (reference sequence). This CDR3 contains 14 residues.

The rearrangement uses TRBV6-6 and TRBJ1-2; a weak D match, TRBD1 (6 bases). Sequencing was done on a sample of peripheral blood. This sequence was found in a man aged 60 to 69 with active or convalescent COVID-19. The CDR3 nucleotides read TGTGCCAGCAACCCGGCTAGGGGGAACTATGGCTACACCTTC. This gives the protein CASNPARGNYGYTF.